This T cell receptor (beta chain) was profiled in a study of shared clonotypes between healthy human individuals. Study context: Three plates each covered CD4 naive and memory; CD8 naive two, CD8 memory one. Study-level points and caveats: Naive CD4 clonotypes were shared across a handful of donors at about 5.2%.

On this clone itself: Its antigen is not known.

The germline CDR1 and CDR2 sequences are MNHEY and SMNVEV (reference sequence). The CDR3 consists of 15 residues. Trimming at V came to 2 bases and at J to 2 bases, leaving 1 base not matched to a gene. Over several immunoSEQ plates, each subset's genomic DNA was distributed in even portions. Profiling relied on immunoSEQ multiplex PCR, and the TCRdb table lists in-frame clones only, not all of them. Of around 1,100,000 clones listed, about 80% were seen once; the top ten hold about 0.89%. The receptor was derived from a man younger than 35 in good health. Some clones in this sample may be carry-over from other donors' samples. V gene TRBV27 combines with J gene TRBJ2-7; 12 nucleotides line up with TRBD2. The material sequenced was memory CD4+ T cells from PBMCs. The subset was: CD45RA-negative fraction. CDR3 protein: CASSLLAGGAYEQYF. The DNA of the CDR3 is TGTGCCAGCAGTTTACTAGCGGGAGGGGCCTACGAGCAGTACTTC.